This TCR beta chain derives from a study of graft-versus-host responses after intestinal transplantation. Study-level information: Multivisceral, liver-intestinal, or isolated intestinal transplants were given to recipients.

CDR3 length equals 17 residues. V gave up 5 bases and J gave up 5 bases; unmatched junction bases: 12. Germline V CDR1 and CDR2: SEHNR, FQNEAQ (reference sequence). To note about this clone: The antigen remains undetermined.

Libraries were prepared by immunoSEQ multiplex PCR; TCRdb keeps only in-frame clonotypes and omits some of them. The table shows over 80,000 clones, with about nine tenths occurring only once. Sequencing used unstimulated CD4+ T cells sorted from spleen or lymph node cells, obtained before transplant. The sequence was obtained from a human donor who was the organ donor for an intestinal transplant. This chain uses TRBV7-9 with TRBJ2-5, with 12 bases that match TRBD2. CDR3 bases: TGTGCCAGCAGCCACGGACTAGCGGGGTTGGTGGGTGAGACCCAGTACTTC. It specifies CASSHGLAGLVGETQYF.